This passage covers 4 T cell receptor beta chains from one sample sequenced in a study of T cell changes during pregnancy in multiple sclerosis. TCRdb's copy holds only in-frame clones and misses some; the assay was immunoSEQ multiplex PCR. The sample records 80,000 to 100,000 clones, approximately 92% being singletons. Sequencing was performed on peripheral blood, taken in the first trimester of pregnancy. The receptors shown here come from a female donor with multiple sclerosis, enrolled in a pregnancy study.

The chain combines TRBV30 with TRBJ1-1; TRBD1 is a possible D gene (6 bases). The germline CDR1 and CDR2 sequences are GTSNPN and SVGIG (reference sequence). This CDR3 comprises 18 residues. Trimming pared 4 bases from V and 2 bases from J, leaving 26 bases between. This chain's CDR3 is CAWKISRRVGTLNTEAFF. CDR3 bases: TGTGCCTGGAAGATAAGTCGACGAGTAGGGACACTCAACACTGAAGCTTTCTTT.

This chain connects TRBV6-5 to TRBJ2-1; D perhaps matches TRBD2 (6 bases). Germline CDR1 MNHEY, CDR2 SVGAGI. V dropped 0 bases and J dropped 13 bases, with 10 bases sitting between them. This CDR3 spans 12 amino acids. CDR3 residues: CASSYSPGLQFF. For the CDR3, the DNA is TGTGCCAGCAGTTACTCTCCGGGACTCCAGTTCTTC.

The J gene is TRBJ2-3, the V gene TRBV9; D possibly corresponds to TRBD2 (7 bases). Trimming removed 3 bases from V and 2 bases from J, with 22 bases in between. CDR3 length: 18 amino acids. The V gene's germline CDR1 is SGDLS and CDR2 YYNGEE. CDR3 region: CASSAKGGERDNTDTQYF. The DNA for the CDR3 is TGTGCCAGCAGCGCAAAGGGCGGGGAGCGGGACAACACAGATACGCAGTATTTT.

V is TRBV28 and J is TRBJ1-1; the match to TRBD1 covers 9 bases. The V gene's germline CDR1 is MDHEN and CDR2 SYDVKM. V shed 6 bases, J shed 3 bases, and the junction held 5 bases outside the gene matches. The length of the CDR3 is 14 residues. The CDR3 reads CASRAGTGYTEAFF. DNA of the CDR3: TGTGCCAGCAGGGCCGGGACAGGGTACACTGAAGCTTTCTTT.